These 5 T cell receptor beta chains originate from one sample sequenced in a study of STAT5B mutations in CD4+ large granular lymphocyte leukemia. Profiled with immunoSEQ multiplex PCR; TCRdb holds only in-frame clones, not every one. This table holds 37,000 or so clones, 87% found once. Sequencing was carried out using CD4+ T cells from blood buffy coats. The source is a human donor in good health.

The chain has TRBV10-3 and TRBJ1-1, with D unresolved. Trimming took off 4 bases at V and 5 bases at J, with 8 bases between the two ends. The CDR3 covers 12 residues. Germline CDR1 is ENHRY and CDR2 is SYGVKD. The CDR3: CAISGSGTEAFF. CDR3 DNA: TGTGCCATCAGTGGATCGGGAACTGAAGCTTTCTTT.

The CDR3, as DNA: TGTGCCAGCAGTTACTCGGGACAGGCGGATACGCAGTATTTT. This translates into CASSYSGQADTQYF. The V and J genes are TRBV6-5 and TRBJ2-3; 8 bases are shared with TRBD1. The germline V gene encodes CDR1 MNHEY and CDR2 SVGAGI. With 0 bases clipped from V and 6 bases from J, the junction kept 2 bases outside the gene matches. The CDR3 extends over 14 amino acids.

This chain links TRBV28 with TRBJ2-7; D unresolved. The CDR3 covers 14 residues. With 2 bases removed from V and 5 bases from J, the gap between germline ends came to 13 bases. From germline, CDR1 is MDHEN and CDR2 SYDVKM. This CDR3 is CASSLGSEFDEQYF. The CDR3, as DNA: TGTGCCAGCAGTTTAGGTTCAGAGTTTGACGAGCAGTACTTC.

The CDR3 bases are TGTGCCAGCAGTTTTCAGGGACTGAACACTGAAGCTTTCTTT. Protein sequence: CASSFQGLNTEAFF. The V call is TRBV28, the J call TRBJ1-1; perhaps TRBD1 as D (5 bases). V lost 3 bases and J 0 bases, leaving 8 bases between the germline ends. Germline V gives CDR1 MDHEN, CDR2 SYDVKM. There are 14 residues in the CDR3.

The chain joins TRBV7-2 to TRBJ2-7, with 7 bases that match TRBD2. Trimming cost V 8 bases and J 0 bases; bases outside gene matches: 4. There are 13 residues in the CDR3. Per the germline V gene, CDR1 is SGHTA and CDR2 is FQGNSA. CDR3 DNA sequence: TGTGCCAGCCGGGTAGCGGGCTCCTACGAGCAGTACTTC. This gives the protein CASRVAGSYEQYF.